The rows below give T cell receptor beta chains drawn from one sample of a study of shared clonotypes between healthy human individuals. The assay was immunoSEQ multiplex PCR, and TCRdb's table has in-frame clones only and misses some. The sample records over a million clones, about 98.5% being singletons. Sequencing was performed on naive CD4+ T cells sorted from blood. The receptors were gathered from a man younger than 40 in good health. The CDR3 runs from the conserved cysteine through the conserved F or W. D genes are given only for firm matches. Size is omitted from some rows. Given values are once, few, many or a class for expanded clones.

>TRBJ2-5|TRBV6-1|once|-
CASSGGGIGETQYF
TGTGCCAGTTCGGGAGGGGGCATAGGAGAGACCCAGTACTTC
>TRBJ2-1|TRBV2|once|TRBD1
CASSAPSDRGRELDEQFF
TGTGCCAGCAGTGCACCCTCGGACAGGGGGCGCGAGCTGGATGAGCAGTTCTTC
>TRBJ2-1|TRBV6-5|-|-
CASRLLGGGSGEQFF
TGTGCCAGCAGACTCCTGGGAGGGGGCAGCGGTGAGCAGTTCTTC
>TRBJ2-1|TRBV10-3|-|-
CAISGSPWGEQFF
TGTGCCATCAGCGGGTCCCCATGGGGTGAGCAGTTCTTC
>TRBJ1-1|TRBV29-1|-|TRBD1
CSVDTGGTEAFF
TGCAGCGTTGATACAGGGGGCACTGAAGCTTTCTTT
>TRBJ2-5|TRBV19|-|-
CASTKGETQYF
TGTGCCAGTACTAAGGGTGAGACCCAGTACTTC
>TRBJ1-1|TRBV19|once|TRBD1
CASSIQGGMNTEAFF
TGTGCCAGTAGTATCCAGGGGGGCATGAACACTGAAGCTTTCTTT
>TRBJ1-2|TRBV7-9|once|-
CASILTSGAGSSNYGYTF
TGTGCCAGCATCTTAACCTCCGGTGCTGGATCCTCTAACTATGGCTACACCTTC
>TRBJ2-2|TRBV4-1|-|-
CASSQEPAANTGELFF
TGCGCCAGCAGCCAAGAACCAGCGGCGAACACCGGGGAGCTGTTTTTT
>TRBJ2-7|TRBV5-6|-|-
CASSPAGTTYEQYF
TGTGCCAGCAGCCCGGCCGGGACAACCTACGAGCAGTACTTC
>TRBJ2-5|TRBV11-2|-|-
CASSLVRVVETQYF
TGTGCCAGCAGCTTAGTTAGGGTCGTGGAGACCCAGTACTTC
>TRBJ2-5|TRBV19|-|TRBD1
CASSMLTGGETQYF
TGTGCCAGTAGTATGTTGACAGGGGGGGAGACCCAGTACTTC
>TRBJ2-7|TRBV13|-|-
CASSLGAKGTYEQYF
TGTGCCAGCAGCTTAGGGGCGAAAGGGACCTACGAGCAGTACTTC
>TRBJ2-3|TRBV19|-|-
CASSRESVLGTDTQYF
TGTGCCAGTAGCAGGGAGAGTGTTCTCGGCACAGATACGCAGTATTTT
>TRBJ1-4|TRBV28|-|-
CASSFYRRNEKLFF
TGTGCCAGCAGTTTCTACAGACGGAATGAAAAACTGTTTTTT
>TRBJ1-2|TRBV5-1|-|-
CASSFGDFNYGYTF
TGCGCCAGCAGCTTCGGGGATTTTAACTATGGCTACACCTTC
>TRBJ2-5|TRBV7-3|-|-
CASSQGGFGKTQYF
TGTGCCAGCAGTCAAGGGGGGTTCGGAAAGACCCAGTACTTC
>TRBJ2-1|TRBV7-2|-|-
CASSFAGSSYNEQFF
TGTGCCAGCAGCTTCGCGGGTAGCTCCTACAATGAGCAGTTCTTC
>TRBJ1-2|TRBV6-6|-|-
CASSIPPGRGYTF
TGTGCCAGCAGTATACCCCCGGGGCGCGGCTACACCTTC
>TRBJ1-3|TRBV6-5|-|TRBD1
CASSYGQGVRNTIYF
TGTGCCAGCAGTTACGGGCAGGGGGTGAGAAACACCATATATTTT
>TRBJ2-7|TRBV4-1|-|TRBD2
CASSPTSTSGPYEQYF
TGCGCCAGCAGCCCGACATCGACTAGCGGTCCCTACGAGCAGTACTTC
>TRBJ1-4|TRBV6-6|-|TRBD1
CASQGVNDEKLFF
TGTGCCAGCCAGGGGGTAAACGATGAAAAACTGTTTTTT
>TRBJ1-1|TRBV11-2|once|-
CASSLTPAVEAFF
TGTGCCAGCAGCCTAACCCCCGCCGTTGAAGCTTTCTTT
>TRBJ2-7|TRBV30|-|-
CAWSVTASTDYEQYF
TGTGCCTGGAGTGTAACGGCTAGCACTGACTACGAGCAGTACTTC
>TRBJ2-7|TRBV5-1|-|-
CASSLQGTEQYF
TGCGCCAGCAGCCTACAGGGTACCGAGCAGTACTTC
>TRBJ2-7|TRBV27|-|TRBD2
CASSSRTSSYEQYF
TGTGCCAGCAGCTCCCGGACTAGCAGCTACGAGCAGTACTTC
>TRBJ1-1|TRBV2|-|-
CASTRRGTEAFF
TGTGCCAGCACTAGGAGAGGTACTGAAGCTTTCTTT
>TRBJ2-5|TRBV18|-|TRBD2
CASSRGGNSPGAGVKTQYF
TGTGCCAGCTCGCGCGGTGGAAACTCTCCGGGAGCGGGAGTGAAGACCCAGTACTTC
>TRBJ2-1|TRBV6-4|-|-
CASSTEHAAHNEQFF
TGTGCCAGCAGTACAGAACACGCAGCCCACAATGAGCAGTTCTTC
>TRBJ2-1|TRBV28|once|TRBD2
CASSSASGGTYNEQFF
TGTGCCAGCAGTTCTGCTAGCGGGGGAACCTACAATGAGCAGTTCTTC
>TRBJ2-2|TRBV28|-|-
CASSLGPPAGELFF
TGTGCCAGCAGTTTAGGTCCCCCCGCCGGGGAGCTGTTTTTT
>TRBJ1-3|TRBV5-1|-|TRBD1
CASSLQGAGNTIYF
TGCGCCAGCAGCTTACAGGGGGCAGGAAACACCATATATTTT
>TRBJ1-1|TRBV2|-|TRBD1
CASRDRTGNTEAFF
TGTGCCAGCAGGGACCGGACAGGCAACACTGAAGCTTTCTTT
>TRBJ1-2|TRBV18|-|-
CASSPPRGGGYTF
TGTGCCAGCTCACCACCGCGAGGGGGTGGCTACACCTTC
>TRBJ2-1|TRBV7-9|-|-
CASSLSLTDYNEQFF
TGTGCCAGCAGCTTATCCCTGACAGATTACAATGAGCAGTTCTTC
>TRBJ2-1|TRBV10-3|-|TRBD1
CAISSGTGINEQFF
TGTGCCATCAGTTCCGGGACAGGGATCAATGAGCAGTTCTTC
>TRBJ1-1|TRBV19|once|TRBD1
CASSTSTGRNTEAFF
TGTGCCAGTAGTACCTCGACAGGGAGGAACACTGAAGCTTTCTTT
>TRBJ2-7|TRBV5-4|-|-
CASSDYAGRTYEQYF
TGTGCCAGCAGCGATTACGCGGGAAGGACCTACGAGCAGTACTTC
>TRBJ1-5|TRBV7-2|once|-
CASSLRVTNNQPQHF
TGTGCCAGCAGCCTTAGGGTGACCAACAATCAGCCCCAGCATTTT
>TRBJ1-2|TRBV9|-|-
CASSEDRNYGYTF
TGTGCCAGCAGCGAGGACCGCAACTATGGCTACACCTTC
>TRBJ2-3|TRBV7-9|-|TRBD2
CASSPGASSGIRRTDTQYF
TGTGCCAGCAGTCCCGGTGCGTCTAGCGGGATCCGAAGGACAGATACGCAGTATTTT
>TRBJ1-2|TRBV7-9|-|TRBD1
CASSLEAAGQGLGGYTF
TGTGCCAGCAGCTTAGAGGCCGCGGGACAGGGGTTGGGTGGCTACACCTTC
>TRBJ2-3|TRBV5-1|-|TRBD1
CASSQGTGVWTDTQYF
TGCGCCAGCAGCCAGGGGACAGGGGTTTGGACAGATACGCAGTATTTT
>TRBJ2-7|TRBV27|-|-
CASSLPGKWIYEQYF
TGTGCCAGCAGTTTACCAGGGAAGTGGATCTACGAGCAGTACTTC
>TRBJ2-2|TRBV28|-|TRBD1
CASTGQVQGGELFF
TGTGCCAGCACGGGACAGGTTCAGGGCGGGGAGCTGTTTTTT
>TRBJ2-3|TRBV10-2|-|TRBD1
CASSHGQGTDTQYF
TGCGCCAGCAGCCACGGACAGGGAACAGATACGCAGTATTTT
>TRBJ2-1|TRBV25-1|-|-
CASSEETYNEQFF
TGTGCCAGCAGTGAAGAGACCTACAATGAGCAGTTCTTC